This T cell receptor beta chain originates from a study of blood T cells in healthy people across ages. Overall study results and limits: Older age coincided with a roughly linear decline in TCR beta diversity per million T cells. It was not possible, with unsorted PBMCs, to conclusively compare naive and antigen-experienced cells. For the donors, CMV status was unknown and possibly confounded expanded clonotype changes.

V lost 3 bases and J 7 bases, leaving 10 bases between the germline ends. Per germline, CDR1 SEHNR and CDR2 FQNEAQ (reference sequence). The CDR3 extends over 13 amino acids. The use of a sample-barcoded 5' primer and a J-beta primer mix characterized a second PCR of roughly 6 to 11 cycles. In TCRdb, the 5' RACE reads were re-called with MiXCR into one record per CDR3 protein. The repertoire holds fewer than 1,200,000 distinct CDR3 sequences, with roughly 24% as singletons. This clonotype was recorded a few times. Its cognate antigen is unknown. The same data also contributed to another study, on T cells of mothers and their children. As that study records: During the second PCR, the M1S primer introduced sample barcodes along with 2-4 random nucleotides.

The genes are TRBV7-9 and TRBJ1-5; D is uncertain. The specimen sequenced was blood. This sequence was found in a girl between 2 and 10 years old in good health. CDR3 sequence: CASSFNVRQPQHF. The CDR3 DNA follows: TGTGCCAGCAGCTTCAACGTTCGACAGCCCCAGCATTTT. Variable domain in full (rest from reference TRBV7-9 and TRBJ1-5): DTGVSQNPRHKITKRGQNVTFRCDPISEHNRLYWYRQTLGQGPEFLTYFQNEAQLEKSRLLSDRFSAERPKGSFSTLEIQRTEQGDSAMYLCASSFNVRQPQHFGDGTRLSIL.